The clone carrying this T cell receptor beta chain occurred once. Original processing methods: How many nucleated cells were present was estimated from reference gene primer amplification. Data came from immunoSEQ multiplex PCR; TCRdb stores just in-frame clones and leaves some out. V and J calls and clone size are those listed in that table; D and trimming were worked out from the DNA. The sample contains about 330,000 clones, around 88% of which appear only once. This entry belongs to a study of blood T cell repertoires in COVID-19. As for the study in general: The study drew acute and convalescent COVID-19 samples from the United States, Italy and Spain.

Germline V gives CDR1 KGHSH, CDR2 LQKENI. V was trimmed by 4 bases and J by 6 bases, leaving 16 bases between them. The CDR3 is 14 residues long. The sample consisted of peripheral blood. This rearrangement joins TRBV18 to TRBJ2-7, with D maybe TRBD1 (5 bases). The clonotype comes from a woman between 45 and 60 years old with acute or convalescent COVID-19. The CDR3 reads CASSLATASGEQYF. The CDR3 bases are TGTGCCAGCTCACTGGCGACAGCGTCGGGCGAGCAGTACTTC.